Given below is one TCR beta chain in context. Original analysis: From reference gene primer amplification, estimates of nucleated cell counts were derived. Only in-frame clones appear in the TCRdb table, and some are missing; sequencing was by immunoSEQ multiplex PCR. D and trimming come from the DNA, and the V and J calls and clone size come from that table. The table has 99,000 or so clones, just under 85% seen once; the top ten hold 2.5% to 3.5%. V lost 0 bases to trimming and J lost 2 bases, with 19 bases between them. This CDR3 has 18 amino acids. Per the germline V gene, CDR1 is SEHNR and CDR2 is FQNEAQ (reference sequence). The sample is drawn from a study of blood T cell repertoires in COVID-19. In the study overall: Donors in the United States, Italy and Spain gave samples during acute or convalescent COVID-19.

This receptor was taken from an elderly woman with active or convalescent COVID-19. The specimen was peripheral blood. This sequence joins TRBV7-9 and TRBJ1-1; a weak D match, TRBD1 (5 bases). The CDR3 sequence: CASSLAISRTLKNTEAFF. CDR3 in DNA: TGTGCCAGCAGCTTAGCTATTAGTAGGACATTAAAAAACACTGAAGCTTTCTTT.